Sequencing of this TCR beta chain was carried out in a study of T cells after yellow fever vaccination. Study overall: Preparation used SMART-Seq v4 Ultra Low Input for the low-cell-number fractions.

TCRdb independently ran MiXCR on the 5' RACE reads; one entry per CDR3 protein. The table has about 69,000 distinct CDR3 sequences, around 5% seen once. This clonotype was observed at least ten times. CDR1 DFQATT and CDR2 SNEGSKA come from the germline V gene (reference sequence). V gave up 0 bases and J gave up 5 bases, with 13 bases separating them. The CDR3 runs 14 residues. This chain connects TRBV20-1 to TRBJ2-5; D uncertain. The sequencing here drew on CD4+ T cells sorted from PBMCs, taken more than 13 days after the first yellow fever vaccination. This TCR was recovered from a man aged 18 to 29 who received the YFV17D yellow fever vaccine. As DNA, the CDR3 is TGCAGTGCTAGAGATCGGCGTGGATGGGAGACCCAGTACTTC. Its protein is CSARDRRGWETQYF.